The T cell receptor beta chain described here comes from a study of T-cell memory formation after mild COVID-19 (dated by TCRdb to the early 2020s). With regard to the full study: TCR sequence clusters from the two donors were largely donor specific. T-cell clones expanding and contracting after mild COVID-19 in a couple of donors were tracked by longitudinal TCRalpha and TCRbeta repertoire sequencing. Two young, previously healthy adult volunteers made up the cohort, one male and one female.

Notes on this clonotype: Its specific antigen is unknown. Per-nucleotide qualities are absent, and no much larger clonotype sits a single base away.

Summary of the overall study and its limitations: SARS-CoV-2 specificity of the second-wave clones peaking on day 37 was not confirmed. Contracting CD4+ clones turned up mainly in the CM and EM memory subsets, whereas EMRA was where CD8+ clones were enriched. Only a couple of mild cases were covered in the study, and larger cohorts including severe cases with pre-infection samples were considered necessary. Balanced CD4/CD8 phenotypes were observed for clones contracting from day 15 to 85, whereas a bias towards CD4+ was observed for a second wave of clones expanding from day 15 to 37. Some responding clones were found in pre-infection memory, which suggests that pre-existing cross-reactive memory T cells took part in the SARS-CoV-2 response.

PBMCs were isolated by Ficoll-Paque density gradient centrifugation. Trimming removed 0 bases from V and 10 bases from J, leaving 8 bases between the germline ends. From cysteine to phenylalanine, the CDR3 is 12 amino acids long. Only the CDR3 part of the read is kept: 36 bases, read in frame from the first base. CDR1 LGHDT and CDR2 YNNKEL were looked up in the germline V gene (reference sequence). Sequencing relied on an Illumina NovaSeq 6000. TCRalpha and TCRbeta cDNA libraries were constructed by 5'RACE with constant-segment primers, with sample barcodes and unique molecular identifiers being introduced. RNA was extracted from every sample with Trizol reagent. Amplification of the libraries took two PCR steps, and the second step added a second sample barcode plus Illumina TruSeq adapters. Libraries were sequenced on an Illumina NovaSeq with 2 x 150 bp paired-end reads. The study's processing was this. With migec v1.2.7, reads were demultiplexed and then collapsed into UMI-guided consensus sequences. Using mixcr v2.1.11, the UMI consensuses were aligned to TRA and TRB V and J templates and assembled into clonotypes. A clonotype was counted as expanded or contracted only if both edgeR and NoisET called the change significant, with noise models trained on biological replicates. For edgeR calls, the thresholds were a false discovery rate-adjusted p below 0.01 and a log2 fold-change of 1. PCA with hierarchical clustering of max-normalized trajectories of the 1000 most abundant clonotypes was used as exploratory dynamics analysis. Separately sequenced CD4+ and CD8+ repertoires were used to assign a CD4 or CD8 phenotype to each responding clone. Starting from the raw public reads, TCRdb applied fastp trimming at Q25, assembled clones with MiXCR and retained in-frame beta chains. CDR3 protein sequences are deduplicated, and each keeps its most common genes and DNA. In this record, the V and J calls reflect TCRdb's handling and not the investigators' own analysis. The sample table holds tens of thousands of distinct CDR3 sequences, of which less than 9.5% were seen once. About 1.1% of the sample lies in the top ten.

Here the chain combines TRBV3-1 and TRBJ2-3, and possibly TRBD2, on 6 matching bases. The sample consisted of PBMCs or a T cell subset sorted from them (not recorded which). The clonotype originates from a man between 18 and 29 years old who had mild COVID-19 (a few samples of this study predate the infection). The sample titles of this study are shuffled in the database, so cell type and time point are left out; the donor was told from shared clones. This receptor carries the CDR3 CASSQELAAQYF. The DNA is TGTGCCAGCAGCCAAGAATTAGCGGCGCAGTATTTT.